Listed here are 27 T cell receptor beta chains from one sample, sequenced in a study of beta chain features in type 1 diabetes. What was sequenced were expressed TCRB transcripts, since all of the isolated RNA had been reverse transcribed. Produced via immunoSEQ multiplex PCR; TCRdb's table is partial and in-frame only. The sample shows about 170,000 clones, roughly 8% of them seen only once. These receptors' targets are unknown. Study results and limitations: When Type 1 diabetes patients were examined, their TCRB CDR3s proved moderately but significantly shorter in all four CD4+ subsets.

Sequencing used central memory CD4+ T cells from blood. The receptors originated from a man between 18 and 35 years old with type 1 diabetes.

The rearrangement links TRBV30 to TRBJ2-5; maybe TRBD1 (5 bases). The germline V and J ends were trimmed by 1 base and 4 bases, with 13 bases remaining between them. This CDR3 is built from 14 residues. Germline V gene sequence: CDR1 GTSNPN, CDR2 SVGIG (reference sequence). The CDR3 nucleotides are TGTGCCTGGAGTGGGTGGGCAAGGGGAGAGACCCAGTACTTC. Its translation: CAWSGWARGETQYF.

There are a few counts of this clone. This rearrangement joins TRBV6-6 to TRBJ2-1; 10 bases align to TRBD2. V dropped 5 bases and J dropped 4; count of bases not matched to a gene: 5. This CDR3 spans 15 amino acids. Germline assignment: CDR1 MNHNY and CDR2 SVGAGI (reference sequence). The CDR3 reads CASSPWTSGYNEQFF. The CDR3 DNA sequence: TGTGCCAGCAGTCCCTGGACTAGCGGATACAATGAGCAGTTCTTC.

This chain connects TRBV2 to TRBJ2-5, with a weak D call TRBD1 (7 bases). Trimming took off 10 bases at V and 2 bases at J, with 14 bases between the two ends. In germline, CDR1 is SNHLY, CDR2 FYNNEI. There are 13 residues in the CDR3. The CDR3 loop is CATTGDSQETQYF. The CDR3 nucleotides read TGTGCCACCACGGGGGACAGTCAAGAGACCCAGTACTTC.

This clone was seen a handful of times. The V call is TRBV6-6, the J call TRBJ2-4; the D gene is possibly TRBD2 (5 bases). The CDR3 loop spans 13 amino acids. The ends were cut back, 6 bases at V and 8 bases at J, with 14 bases in the middle. Germline V gives CDR1 MNHNY, CDR2 SVGAGI (reference sequence). CDR3 protein: CASRTGNADIQYF. Written as DNA, the CDR3 is TGTGCCAGCAGAACCGGGAATGCAGACATTCAGTACTTC.

This clone was picked up a small number of times. The chain has TRBV4-1 and TRBJ2-1; 13 positions agree with TRBD2. Trimming at V came to 4 bases and at J to 7 bases, leaving 7 bases not matched to a gene. Germline V lookup: CDR1 MGHRA, CDR2 YSYEKL. The CDR3 covers 16 residues. The CDR3 sequence is CASSRGLAGDRNEQFF. DNA for the CDR3: TGCGCCAGCAGCCGTGGACTAGCGGGAGATAGAAATGAGCAGTTCTTC.

The V gene is TRBV2, the J gene TRBJ1-2; perhaps TRBD1 as D (5 bases). From germline, CDR1 is SNHLY and CDR2 FYNNEI. Trimming removed 2 bases at V and 8 bases at J, with 18 bases between. CDR3 size: 15 residues. The CDR3 region has the DNA TGTGCCAGCAGTGAAATACCGTACGGGGGGACGGGCTACACCTTC. This codes for CASSEIPYGGTGYTF.

V and J are TRBV19 and TRBJ1-2; D call uncertain. CDR3 length equals 13 residues. Between the trimmed V and J ends, which lost 5 bases and 2 bases, there was a span of 9 bases. Germline lookup yields CDR1 LNHDA and CDR2 SQIVND (reference sequence). The CDR3 region is CASSQRANYGYTF. The CDR3 DNA reads TGTGCCAGTAGTCAGCGCGCCAACTATGGCTACACCTTC.

The table lists this clone with many counts. V is TRBV4-2 and J is TRBJ2-4, with D perhaps TRBD2 (5 bases). Germline CDR1 reads LGHNA; CDR2 reads YNFKEQ. Trimming pared 1 base from V and 2 bases from J, leaving 12 bases between. The CDR3 spans 16 residues. The CDR3 DNA is TGTGCCAGCAGCCAAGGAGGGTGGGCCTCCAAAAACATTCAGTACTTC. It codes for CASSQGGWASKNIQYF.

This clone was counted only a few times. The gene calls are TRBV5-1 and TRBJ2-3; perhaps TRBD2 as D (6 bases). The CDR3 consists of 16 residues. Germline V CDR1 and CDR2: SGHRS, YFSETQ. Trimming took 4 bases from V and 5 from J, leaving 20 bases between them. The DNA of the CDR3 is TGCGCCAGCAGCACCGGGCGGGACTCCCAAGTAGATACGCAGTATTTT. Protein: CASSTGRDSQVDTQYF.

This chain joins TRBV7-2 and TRBJ1-2, with 7 bases matching TRBD1. Germline values: CDR1 SGHTA, CDR2 FQGNSA. The CDR3 sequence is 14 residues long. J lost 6 bases, V lost 2 bases, and 6 bases had no gene match. Here the CDR3 reads CASSLSDRAHGYTF. CDR3 bases: TGTGCCAGCAGCTTAAGCGACAGGGCTCATGGCTACACCTTC.

This clone was counted a few times. The chain employs TRBV28 and TRBJ1-2, with D possibly TRBD1 on 6 matching bases. The CDR3 extends over 14 amino acids. Germline CDR1 and CDR2: MDHEN and SYDVKM. Trimming shortened V by 8 bases and J by 6 bases, and 19 bases separated the two germline ends. The DNA for the CDR3 is TGTGCCAGCCGATCACCAACAGGGAACGATGGCTACACCTTC. This codes for CASRSPTGNDGYTF.

This clone has only a few counts. The V gene is TRBV6-6, the J gene TRBJ2-1, with unresolved D. Germline CDR1 reads MNHNY; CDR2 reads SVGAGI (reference sequence). The CDR3 loop spans 11 amino acids. V was clipped by 6 bases and J by 3 bases, with 3 bases between them. The CDR3 loop reads CASSRYNEQFF. CDR3 in DNA: TGTGCCAGCAGCCGCTACAATGAGCAGTTCTTC.

This clone was picked up a small number of times. This chain joins TRBV28 and TRBJ1-5; TRBD1 matches at 8 bases. This CDR3 region has 16 residues. J lost 2 bases, V lost 6 bases, and 9 bases had no gene match. The germline CDR1 and CDR2 sequences are MDHEN and SYDVKM. The CDR3 nucleotides are TGTGCCAGCAGCCCCGCAGGGGGCTCTCGCAATCAGCCCCAGCATTTT. Translation: CASSPAGGSRNQPQHF.

The rearrangement links TRBV7-2 to TRBJ2-5, with a possible D match to TRBD2 (6 bases). The CDR3 extends over 15 amino acids. V gave up 1 base and J gave up 7 bases, with 16 bases separating them. CDR1 and CDR2 (germline): SGHTA, FQGNSA. CDR3 amino acids: CASSLVPGAGGTQYF. CDR3 DNA sequence: TGTGCCAGCAGCTTAGTGCCGGGAGCCGGGGGGACCCAGTACTTC.

The V call is TRBV28, the J call TRBJ1-5; weak D call: TRBD1 (5 bases). The CDR3 runs 15 residues. Trimming took 8 bases from V and 6 from J, leaving 20 bases between them. CDR1 and CDR2 (germline): MDHEN, SYDVKM. CDR3 residues: CASATLRGGVQPQHF. CDR3 coding DNA: TGTGCCAGCGCTACTCTCCGGGGGGGGGTTCAGCCCCAGCATTTT.

In its sample, this clone was seen many times. V usage is TRBV6-6 and J usage is TRBJ2-7; tentative D call: TRBD2 (6 bases). Trimming shortened V by 9 bases and J by 4 bases, and 16 bases separated the two germline ends. The V gene's germline CDR1 is MNHNY and CDR2 SVGAGI (reference sequence). The CDR3 sequence is 13 residues long. CDR3 DNA: TGTGCCAGTCAGGAGGGCTCGGATTACGAGCAGTACTTC. It encodes CASQEGSDYEQYF.

In its sample, this clone was seen a few times. The J gene is TRBJ1-1, the V gene TRBV29-1; 12 nucleotides agree with TRBD1. V shed 1 base, J shed 11 bases, and the junction held 8 bases outside the gene matches. This CDR3 is built from 14 residues. The germline CDR1 and CDR2 sequences are SQVTM and ANQGSEA. The CDR3 DNA is TGCAGCGTTGAAGGGGACAGGGGGCAGGCAACGGCTTTCTTT. It specifies CSVEGDRGQATAFF.

CDR3 in amino acids: CASSLGRVADTQYF. CDR3 sequence (DNA): TGCGCCAGCAGCTTGGGCAGGGTAGCAGATACGCAGTATTTT. The genes are TRBV5-1 and TRBJ2-3, with D possibly being TRBD1 (5 bases). Germline values: CDR1 SGHRS, CDR2 YFSETQ. Trimming shortened V by 0 bases and J by 4 bases, and 9 bases separated the two germline ends. The CDR3 spans 14 residues.

This rearrangement joins TRBV11-2 to TRBJ1-1; weak D call: TRBD1 (6 bases). This CDR3 comprises 14 residues. V lost 0 bases to trimming and J lost 8 bases, with 13 bases between them. Germline CDR1 is SGHAT and CDR2 is FQNNGV. The DNA for the CDR3 is TGTGCCAGCAGCTTAGATCAGGGGAGTGGGGAAGCTTTCTTT. Translated: CASSLDQGSGEAFF.

The rearrangement uses TRBV30 and TRBJ1-4, with unresolved D. This CDR3 region has 15 residues. V lost 7 bases, J lost 7 bases, and 22 bases lay in between. Germline V gene data show CDR1 as GTSNPN and CDR2 as SVGIG (reference sequence). DNA for the CDR3: TGTGCCTCTCAACCGCTGACCAACCTAGGTGAAAAACTGTTTTTT. It codes for CASQPLTNLGEKLFF.

Only a few counts were recorded for this clone. The chain uses TRBV7-6 and TRBJ2-7, with 10 positions matching TRBD1. Germline V CDR1 and CDR2: SGHVS, FNYEAQ. The CDR3 runs 15 residues. With 3 bases clipped from V and 7 bases from J, the junction kept 9 bases outside the gene matches. The CDR3 DNA reads as TGTGCCAGCAGCTTCCCGGGACAGGGGTCTCAAGAGCAGTACTTC. Protein product: CASSFPGQGSQEQYF.

V gene TRBV29-1 combines with J gene TRBJ2-5, with 7 positions matching TRBD1. After removal of 6 bases from V and 4 bases from J, the junction contained 5 bases not matched to a gene. CDR1 is SQVTM, CDR2 ANQGSEA, per germline. The CDR3 has 12 residues. The CDR3 protein is CSVRWTGETQYF. The CDR3 nucleotides are TGCAGCGTGCGCTGGACAGGAGAGACCCAGTACTTC.

This clone has a handful of counts. Other nucleotide sequences from this sample produce the same CDR3. The CDR3 protein is CAISESRETQYF. CDR3 bases: TGTGCCATCAGTGAGTCGAGAGAGACCCAGTACTTC. The V and J genes are TRBV10-3 and TRBJ2-5; no firm D call. Trimming took 0 bases from V and 4 from J, leaving 3 bases between them. The germline V gene encodes CDR1 ENHRY and CDR2 SYGVKD. The CDR3 is 12 residues long.

The chain joins TRBV2 to TRBJ2-3; D not resolved. V was cut by 6 bases and J by 2 bases, with 6 bases left in between. Germline CDR1 is SNHLY and CDR2 is FYNNEI. This CDR3 has 12 amino acids. The CDR3 nucleotides read TGTGCCAGCAGGGCCTTCACAGATACGCAGTATTTT. It is translated as CASRAFTDTQYF. The variable domain in full, completed from reference TRBV2 and TRBJ2-3, reads EPEVTQTPSHQVTQMGQEVILRCVPISNHLYFYWYRQILGQKVEFLVSFYNNEISEKSEIFDDQFSVERPDGSNFTLKIRSTKLEDSAMYFCASRAFTDTQYFGPGTRLTVL.

The chain couples TRBV7-7 to TRBJ2-7, with a tentative D call TRBD1 (6 bases). This CDR3 comprises 15 residues. CDR1 SSHAT and CDR2 FNYEAQ come from the germline V gene (reference sequence). V was shortened by 5 bases and J by 7 bases, with 21 bases between the two germline ends. The CDR3 region has the DNA TGTGCCAGCAGCGCTTCCGGGACACCCGAGGAAGAGCAGTACTTC. Its translation is CASSASGTPEEEQYF.

The gene calls are TRBV1 and TRBJ2-5; TRBD1, the D gene given by the table, was not confirmed from the DNA. TRBV1 is marked as a pseudogene. The CDR3 runs to 14 residues. The CDR3 region has the DNA TGCACCAGCAGCCCCGGGGACAGGGAAGAGACCCAGTACTTC. Translated, it gives CTSSPGDREETQYF.

This clone was recorded a few times. The chain is built from TRBV27 and TRBJ1-2, with 8 bases aligning to TRBD1. Germline lookup yields CDR1 MNHEY and CDR2 SMNVEV (reference sequence). The V segment lost 6 bases and the J segment 8 bases; nucleotides outside the gene matches: 5. This CDR3 spans 12 amino acids. DNA for the CDR3: TGTGCCAGCAGCCCGACAGGGGTCGGCTACACCTTC. Translated: CASSPTGVGYTF.